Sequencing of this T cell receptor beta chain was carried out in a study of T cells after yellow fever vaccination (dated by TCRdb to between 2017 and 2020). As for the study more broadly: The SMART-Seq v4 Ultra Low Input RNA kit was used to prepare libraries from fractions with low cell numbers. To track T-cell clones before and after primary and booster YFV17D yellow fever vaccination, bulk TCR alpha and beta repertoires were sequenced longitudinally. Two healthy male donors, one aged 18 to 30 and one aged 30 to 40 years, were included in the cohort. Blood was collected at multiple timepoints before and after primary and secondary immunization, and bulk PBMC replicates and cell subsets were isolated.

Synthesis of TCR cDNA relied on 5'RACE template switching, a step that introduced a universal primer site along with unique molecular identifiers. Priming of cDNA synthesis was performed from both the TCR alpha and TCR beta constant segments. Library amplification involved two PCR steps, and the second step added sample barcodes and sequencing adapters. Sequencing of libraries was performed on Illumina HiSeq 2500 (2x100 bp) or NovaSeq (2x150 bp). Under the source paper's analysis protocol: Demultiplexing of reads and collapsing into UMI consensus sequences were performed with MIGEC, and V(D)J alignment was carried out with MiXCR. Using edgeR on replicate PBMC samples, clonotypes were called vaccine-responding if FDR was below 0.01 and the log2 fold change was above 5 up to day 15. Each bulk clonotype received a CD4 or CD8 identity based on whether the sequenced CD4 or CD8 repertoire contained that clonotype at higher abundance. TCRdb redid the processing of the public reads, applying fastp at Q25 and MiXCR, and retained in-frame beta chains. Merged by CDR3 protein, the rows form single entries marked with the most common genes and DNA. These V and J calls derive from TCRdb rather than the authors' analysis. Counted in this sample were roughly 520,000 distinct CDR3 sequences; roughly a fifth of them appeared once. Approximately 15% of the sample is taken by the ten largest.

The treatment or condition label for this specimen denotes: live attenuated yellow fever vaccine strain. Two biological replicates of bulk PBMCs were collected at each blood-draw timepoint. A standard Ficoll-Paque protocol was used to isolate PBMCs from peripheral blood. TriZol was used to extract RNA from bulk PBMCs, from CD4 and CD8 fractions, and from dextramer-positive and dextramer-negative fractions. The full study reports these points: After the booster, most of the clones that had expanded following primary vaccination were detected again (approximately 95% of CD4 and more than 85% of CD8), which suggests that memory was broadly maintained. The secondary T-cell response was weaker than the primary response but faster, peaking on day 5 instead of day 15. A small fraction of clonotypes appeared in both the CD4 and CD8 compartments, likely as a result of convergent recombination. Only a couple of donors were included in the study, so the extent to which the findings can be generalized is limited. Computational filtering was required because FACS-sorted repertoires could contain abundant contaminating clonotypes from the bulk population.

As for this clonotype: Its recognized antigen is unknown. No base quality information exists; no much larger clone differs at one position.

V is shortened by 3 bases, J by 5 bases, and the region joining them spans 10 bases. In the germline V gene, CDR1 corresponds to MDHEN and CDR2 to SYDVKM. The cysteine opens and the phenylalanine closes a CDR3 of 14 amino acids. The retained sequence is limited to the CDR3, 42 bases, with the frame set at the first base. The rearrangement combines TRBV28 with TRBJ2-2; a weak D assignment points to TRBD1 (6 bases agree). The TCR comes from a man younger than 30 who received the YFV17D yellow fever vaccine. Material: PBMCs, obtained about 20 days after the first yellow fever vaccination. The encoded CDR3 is CASSLAGVTGELFF. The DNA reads TGTGCCAGCAGTTTGGCAGGGGTGACCGGGGAGCTGTTTTTT.